The clone carrying this T cell receptor beta chain has a handful of counts. V lost 8 bases to trimming and J lost 3 bases, with 14 bases between them. The CDR3 consists of 14 residues. Germline values: CDR1 MNHNS, CDR2 SASEGT. TCRdb reprocessed the 5' RACE reads with MiXCR, giving one entry per CDR3 protein. Of over 30,000 distinct CDR3 sequences in the sample, 13% were seen once. This entry belongs to a study of CD8 T cells in ankylosing spondylitis. The TCR originated in a male donor with ankylosing spondylitis. Sequences were obtained from synovial fluid, either unsorted or a sorted T cell fraction (not recorded which). The rearrangement joins TRBV6-1 to TRBJ1-5; D call uncertain. This CDR3 is CASSLGTDNQPQHF. The DNA for the CDR3 is TGTGCCAGCTCGTTAGGAACGGACAATCAGCCCCAGCATTTT.